The 20 T cell receptor beta chains below come from one sample, sequenced in a study of sequential checkpoint blockade in melanoma. Libraries were prepared by immunoSEQ multiplex PCR; TCRdb keeps only in-frame clonotypes and omits some of them. Of more than 1,500 clones in the sample, roughly 25% were seen once. Regarding treatment: randomized to nivolumab then ipilimumab (arm A) or the reverse (arm B). This specimen consisted of tumor tissue (inferred from file names), obtained from a patient given nivolumab and ipilimumab in sequence. Receptor source: a human donor with melanoma.

The genes are TRBV5-1 and TRBJ1-1; no clear D gene. V shed 0 bases and J shed 0 bases, with 6 bases lying between them. Per the germline V gene, CDR1 is SGHRS and CDR2 is YFSETQ. The CDR3 has 14 amino acids. In DNA form, the CDR3 reads TGCGCCAGCAGCTTGGCTTCAATGAACACTGAAGCTTTCTTT. Translation gives CASSLASMNTEAFF.

This clone is medium-sized within its sample. V is TRBV9 and J is TRBJ2-2; 8 bases are a match to TRBD2. The CDR3 loop spans 15 amino acids. With V trimmed by 4 bases and J by 7 bases, 9 bases remained unmatched. Germline assignment: CDR1 SGDLS and CDR2 YYNGEE. CDR3 bases: TGTGCCAGCAGCACCTCTGGCGGGGGGATCGGGGAGCTGTTTTTT. This gives the protein CASSTSGGGIGELFF.

The J gene is TRBJ2-1, the V gene TRBV11-3, with TRBD2 identical over 11 bases. V was clipped by 3 bases and J by 6 bases; unmatched bases: 10. The CDR3 covers 17 residues. CDR1 and CDR2 (germline): SGHNT, YENEEA. The CDR3 is CASSLSSGGAVANEQFF. The CDR3, as DNA: TGTGCCAGCAGCTTGAGTAGCGGGGGGGCCGTTGCCAATGAGCAGTTCTTC.

V gene TRBV12-5 combines with J gene TRBJ2-4; 8 nucleotides match TRBD1. Per the germline V gene, CDR1 is LGHNT and CDR2 is FRNRAP. V gave up 7 bases and J gave up 6 bases; unmatched junction bases: 5. The CDR3 has 13 residues. CDR3 region: CASELTGANIQYF. In DNA form, the CDR3 reads TGTGCTAGTGAGCTGACAGGGGCAAACATTCAGTACTTC.

The chain combines TRBV4-1 with TRBJ2-4; D unresolved. This CDR3 comprises 14 residues. Germline values: CDR1 MGHRA, CDR2 YSYEKL. V gave up 0 bases and J gave up 9 bases, with 12 bases separating them. The CDR3 is CASSQDDVVGIQYF. The DNA for the CDR3 is TGCGCCAGCAGCCAAGATGATGTCGTAGGCATTCAGTACTTC.

This clone was observed a handful of times. The J gene is TRBJ1-2, the V gene TRBV23-1; D gene uncertain. TRBV23-1 is an ORF; its function is uncertain. V was pared by 6 bases and J by 5 bases, with 13 bases between. The CDR3 has 13 amino acids. The CDR3 is CASSLVDGYGYTF. CDR3 nucleotides: TGCGCCAGCAGCTTGGTTGACGGGTATGGCTACACCTTC.

This clone appeared a few times. J is TRBJ2-2 and V is TRBV12-1; no check of the table's D call, TRBD1, against the DNA was made. TRBV12-1 is a pseudogene segment. This CDR3 comprises 15 residues. CDR3: CASSFWFRHTGELFF. CDR3 DNA sequence: TGTGCCAGCAGCTTTTGGTTCAGGCACACCGGGGAGCTGTTTTTT.

This chain connects TRBV4-1 to TRBJ2-3, with 7 bases lining up with TRBD2. Looked up from germline, CDR1 is MGHRA and CDR2 is YSYEKL. CDR3 length: 18 residues. The V and J ends lost 0 bases and 2 bases, in that order; junction bases with no gene match: 11. The CDR3 DNA is TGCGCCAGCAGCCAAGAACGGGGAGGGATCCCACCCACAGATACGCAGTATTTT. This translates into CASSQERGGIPPTDTQYF.

This rearrangement joins TRBV1 to TRBJ1-1. TRBV1 is annotated as a pseudogene. The CDR3 totals 13 residues. The CDR3: CASSQRGNTEAFF. CDR3 in DNA: TGCGCCAGCAGCCAGAGAGGGAACACTGAAGCTTTCTTT.

This clone has only a few counts. This chain links TRBV6-8 with TRBJ2-2, with 7 bases aligning to TRBD1. The V gene end was trimmed by 5 bases and the J gene end by 6 bases; junction bases not matched to a gene: 6. The CDR3 length is 14 residues. Germline lookup yields CDR1 MNHGY and CDR2 SAAAGT. As DNA, the CDR3 is TGTGCCAGCAGTCGGGACAGAACTTCCGGGGAGCTGTTTTTT. It codes for CASSRDRTSGELFF.

This sequence joins TRBV19 and TRBJ2-6; the D gene is possibly TRBD2 (5 bases). CDR1 and CDR2 (germline): LNHDA, SQIVND (reference sequence). V was shortened by 11 bases and J by 0 bases, with 17 bases between the two germline ends. The CDR3 is 16 residues long. CDR3 sequence (DNA): TGTGCCTCCCGAGAGCCCGGGGTCTCTGGGGCCAACGTCCTGACTTTC. It specifies CASREPGVSGANVLTF.

This clone turned up a few times. The CDR3 loop reads CASSSVGPREQFF. The CDR3 bases are TGTGCCAGCAGTTCCGTCGGTCCCCGGGAGCAGTTCTTC. This chain connects TRBV6-8 to TRBJ2-1; unclear D gene. V lost 4 bases to trimming and J lost 10 bases, with 14 bases between them. The CDR3 covers 13 residues. CDR1 and CDR2 from the germline V gene are MNHGY and SAAAGT.

The V and J genes are TRBV19 and TRBJ2-7, with D perhaps matching TRBD2 (5 bases). From germline, CDR1 is LNHDA and CDR2 SQIVND (reference sequence). This CDR3 spans 13 amino acids. Between the trimmed V and J ends, which lost 5 bases and 3 bases, there was a span of 11 bases. CDR3 residues: CASSSTGFYEQYF. CDR3 bases: TGTGCCAGTAGTTCCACGGGGTTCTACGAGCAGTACTTC.

This clone came up a few times. This sequence joins TRBV6-8 and TRBJ1-2; the D gene is possibly TRBD1 (5 bases). Between the trimmed V and J ends, which lost 5 bases and 8 bases, there was a span of 21 bases. The CDR3 extends over 15 amino acids. CDR1 and CDR2 (germline): MNHGY, SAAAGT. Here the CDR3 reads CASSEHQGRTGGYTF. The CDR3 nucleotides are TGTGCCAGCAGTGAGCATCAGGGCAGAACAGGCGGCTACACCTTC.

This clone rates as medium-sized. The chain couples TRBV11-3 to TRBJ1-1, with a possible D match to TRBD1 (5 bases). Germline V lookup: CDR1 SGHNT, CDR2 YENEEA. V shed 3 bases and J shed 0 bases, with 20 bases lying between them. There are 18 residues in the CDR3. The DNA for the CDR3 is TGTGCCAGCAGCTTGTTTTTTGGGGGTAACTTAATGAACACTGAAGCTTTCTTT. Translation: CASSLFFGGNLMNTEAFF.

This clone qualifies as medium-sized. This chain joins TRBV4-1 and TRBJ2-2; no reliable D call. The CDR3 runs to 14 residues. Trimming took 1 base from V and 7 from J, leaving 10 bases between them. In germline, CDR1 is MGHRA, CDR2 YSYEKL. CDR3 nucleotide sequence: TGCGCCAGCAGCCAAGTCCTTAGTATCGGGGAGCTGTTTTTT. Protein: CASSQVLSIGELFF.

This clone is termed medium-sized (0.01 to 0.1%). The V call is TRBV11-3, the J call TRBJ1-2, with unresolved D. The V end was cut by 5 bases, the J end by 2 bases, with 15 bases between. Per the germline V gene, CDR1 is SGHNT and CDR2 is YENEEA. The CDR3 extends over 15 amino acids. The CDR3 sequence is CASSPVEVLNYGYTF. CDR3 nucleotides: TGTGCCAGCAGCCCAGTGGAGGTCTTGAACTATGGCTACACCTTC.

This sequence joins TRBV5-1 and TRBJ2-7; no clear D gene. The CDR3 runs 14 residues. The germline CDR1 and CDR2 sequences are SGHRS and YFSETQ. V lost 0 bases and J lost 1, with 8 bases in between. CDR3 DNA: TGCGCCAGCAGCTTGGACGCCCATTCCTACGAGCAGTACTTC. Residues: CASSLDAHSYEQYF.

Judged by abundance, this clone is medium-sized. The chain recombines TRBV11-3 with TRBJ1-1; TRBD1 agrees at 8 bases. CDR3 length: 14 residues. Germline V gene sequence: CDR1 SGHNT, CDR2 YENEEA. The V gene end was trimmed by 4 bases and the J gene end by 7 bases; junction bases not matched to a gene: 8. The CDR3 loop is CASSSGQGWIEAFF. The CDR3 coding sequence is TGTGCCAGCAGCTCCGGACAGGGCTGGATTGAAGCTTTCTTT. Based on the CDR3 plus reference TRBV11-3 and TRBJ1-1, the full variable domain is EAGVVQSPRYKIIEKKQPVAFWCNPISGHNTLYWYLQNLGQGPELLIRYENEEAVDDSQLPKDRFSAERLKGVDSTLKIQPAELGDSAVYLCASSSGQGWIEAFFGQGTRLTVV.

The rearrangement uses TRBV19 and TRBJ2-3; either TRBD1 or TRBD2 may fit D (5 bases each). This CDR3 spans 15 amino acids. Between the trimmed V and J ends, which lost 5 bases and 5 bases, there was a span of 17 bases. Germline V gene data show CDR1 as LNHDA and CDR2 as SQIVND (reference sequence). The DNA for the CDR3 is TGTGCCAGTAGTTATACAGCCGGGACCGGAGATACGCAGTATTTT. Translation gives CASSYTAGTGDTQYF. Complete variable domain (other parts from reference TRBV19 and TRBJ2-3): DGGITQSPKYLFRKEGQNVTLSCEQNLNHDAMYWYRQDPGQGLRLIYYSQIVNDFQKGDIAEGYSVSREKKESFPLTVTSAQKNPTAFYLCASSYTAGTGDTQYFGPGTRLTVL.